Given below is one T cell receptor (beta chain) in context. Its antigen is undetermined. The data originate from a study of CD8 T cells in ankylosing spondylitis. V lost 5 bases and J lost 4, with 18 bases in between. There are 16 residues in the CDR3. Germline V gene data show CDR1 as SEHNR and CDR2 as FQNEAQ (reference sequence). Findings and limits, study-wide: What appeared characteristic of ankylosing spondylitis blood was a TCR beta motif of about eight highly homologous variants.

For TCR beta, libraries came from quantitative 5'-RACE with molecular barcodes. TCRdb re-called the 5' RACE reads with MiXCR, one entry per CDR3 protein. The sample records more than 600,000 distinct CDR3 sequences, about 20% being singletons. What was sequenced was blood, either unsorted or a sorted T cell fraction (not recorded which). The receptor comes from a male donor with ankylosing spondylitis. The genes are TRBV7-9 and TRBJ2-1; maybe TRBD2 (6 bases). CDR3 sequence: CASSPTEDYEYNEQFF. The CDR3 DNA reads as TGTGCCAGCAGCCCTACGGAGGACTATGAGTACAATGAGCAGTTCTTC.